The 8 T cell receptor beta chains below come from one sample, sequenced in a study of read filtering for tumor transcriptome and immune sequencing. Molecular barcoded adaptors covering alpha/delta and beta/gamma chains were used on 400 ng RNA. TCRdb reprocessed the reads via MiXCR and lists one record per CDR3 protein. Here the sample spans 130,000 or so distinct CDR3 sequences, around 13% being singletons. The sequenced sample consisted of a population of CD138-negative cells sorted from bone marrow. These receptors came from a donor at least 40 years old with multiple myeloma.

The rearrangement links TRBV20-1 to TRBJ2-7; 8 bases match TRBD1. The CDR3 has 14 residues. V shed 1 base and J 0 bases; nucleotides not matched to a gene: 2. Germline-derived CDR1 and CDR2 are DFQATT and SNEGSKA (reference sequence). CDR3 bases: TGCAGTGCTAGAGGGACAGGGAGCTCCTACGAGCAGTACTTC. Protein: CSARGTGSSYEQYF.

Concerning this clonotype: A much larger clone differs by one base, so this may be a read error. Because the CDR3 is missing its conserved closing phenylalanine or tryptophan, this is likely a read error. V gene TRBV6-2 or TRBV6-3 combines with J gene TRBJ2-7; tentative D call: TRBD2 (6 bases). Trimming shortened V by 6 bases and J by 3 bases, and 18 bases separated the two germline ends. CDR1 and CDR2 from the germline V gene are MNHEY and SVGEGT. The length of the CDR3 is 15 residues. The CDR3 sequence is CASSRSGTPNYEQYS. CDR3 sequence (DNA): TGTGCCAGCAGCCGATCCGGGACTCCTAACTACGAGCAGTACTCC.

This clonotype was detected many times. This chain connects TRBV20-1 to TRBJ1-1, with D possibly being TRBD1 (5 bases). Between the trimmed V and J ends, which lost 6 bases and 6 bases, there was a span of 20 bases. Per the germline V gene, CDR1 is DFQATT and CDR2 is SNEGSKA (reference sequence). The CDR3 covers 14 residues. The CDR3 bases are TGCAGTGCCCAGGCGTTCCCAGGGAAGGCTGAAGCTTTCTTT. Translated: CSAQAFPGKAEAFF.

This clonotype was seen ten or more times. The chain employs TRBV23-1 and TRBJ1-4; no definite D call. TRBV23-1 is an ORF, with its function uncertain. This CDR3 is built from 18 residues. V lost 0 bases to trimming and J lost 2 bases, with 16 bases between them. Written as DNA, the CDR3 is TGCGCCAGCAGTCAATCGTCGGCGGTACACCGTACTAATGAAAAACTGTTTTTT. This sequence encodes CASSQSSAVHRTNEKLFF.

Concerning this clonotype: One end of the junction does not line up with germline, which may come from a read error. The rearrangement joins TRBV12-3 or TRBV12-4 to TRBJ1-1; D unclear. The CDR3 is 13 amino acids. CDR3 region: CASSLGENTGAFF. The CDR3 DNA is TGTGCCAGCAGTTTAGGGGAGAACACTGGAGCTTTCTTT.

To note about this clonotype: A much larger clone lies one base from this, so it may be a read error. This chain joins TRBV19 and TRBJ2-1; 11 bases map to TRBD2. From germline, CDR1 is LNHDA and CDR2 SQIVND (reference sequence). V lost 8 bases, J lost 5 bases, and 8 bases stayed unmatched. The CDR3 runs 15 residues. The CDR3 nucleotides are TGTGCCAGTGGCACTGGGACTAGCGGAGACAATGAGCAGTTCTTC. As protein: CASGTGTSGDNEQFF. The whole variable domain, filled in from reference TRBV19 and TRBJ2-1, reads DGGITQSPKYLFRKEGQNVTLSCEQNLNHDAMYWYRQDPGQGLRLIYYSQIVNDFQKGDIAEGYSVSREKKESFPLTVTSAQKNPTAFYLCASGTGTSGDNEQFFGPGTRLTVL.

The sample holds many counts of this clonotype. V and J are TRBV7-9 and TRBJ1-1, with D perhaps matching TRBD1 (6 bases). Germline values: CDR1 SEHNR, CDR2 FQNEAQ (reference sequence). The CDR3 length is 14 residues. V lost 1 base, J lost 1 base, and 7 bases lay in between. The CDR3 coding sequence is TGTGCCAGCAGCTTAGGGGGACAGAACACTGAAGCTTTCTTT. Encoded protein: CASSLGGQNTEAFF.

This clonotype was detected many times. Sequence at one end of the junction differs from germline and may be a read error. V is TRBV9 and J is TRBJ1-4; TRBD1 agrees at 9 bases. The CDR3 is 15 amino acids. The germline gives CDR1 SGDLS, CDR2 YYNGEE. CDR3 region: CASSAGGTGNEKQFF. For the CDR3, the DNA is TGTGCCAGCAGCGCGGGCGGGACAGGGAATGAAAAACAGTTTTTT.